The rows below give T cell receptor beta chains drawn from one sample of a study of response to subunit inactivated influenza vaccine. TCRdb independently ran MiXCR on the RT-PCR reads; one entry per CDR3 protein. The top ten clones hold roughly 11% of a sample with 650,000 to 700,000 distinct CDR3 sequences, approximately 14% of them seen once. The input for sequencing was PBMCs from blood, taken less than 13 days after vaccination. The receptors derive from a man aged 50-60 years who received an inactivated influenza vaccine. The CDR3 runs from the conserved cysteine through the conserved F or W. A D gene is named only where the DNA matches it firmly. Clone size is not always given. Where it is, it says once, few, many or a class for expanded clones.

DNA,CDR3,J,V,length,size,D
TGTGCCAGCATCGGGACTAGCGGGGGGGCTATGAGTACGCAGTATTTT,CASIGTSGGAMSTQYF,TRBJ2-3,TRBV11-2,16,.,TRBD2
TGTGCCAGCAGCCGAGACAGGGTCTCTGGGGCGGCAGGCGGCTACACCTTC,CASSRDRVSGAAGGYTF,TRBJ1-2,TRBV7-2,17,few,TRBD1
TGTGCCAGCAGTTACGCGGATACTAGCGGGAGCGGGCCAGATACGCAGTATTTT,CASSYADTSGSGPDTQYF,TRBJ2-3,TRBV6-2/TRBV6-3,18,.,TRBD2
TGCGCCTGCAGCGAGGGGGGTGCCGGTGGAGATACGCAGTATTTT,CACSEGGAGGDTQYF,TRBJ2-3,TRBV5-1,15,.,.
TGTGCCAGCAGCGTAGGGCTAGCGGGAGTCGGTGAGCAGTTCTTC,CASSVGLAGVGEQFF,TRBJ2-1,TRBV9,15,.,TRBD2
TGTGCCACCAGTGAAGGCAAGGGGTACCAAGAGACCCAGTACTTC,CATSEGKGYQETQYF,TRBJ2-5,TRBV24-1,15,.,.
TGTGCCAGCAGTTCCATTACTGAAGCTTTCTTT,CASSSITEAFF,TRBJ1-1,TRBV12-3/TRBV12-4,11,many,.
TGCGCCAGCAGCCAAGACTACAGGGTCACCGGGGAGCTGTTTTTT,CASSQDYRVTGELFF,TRBJ2-2,TRBV4-3,15,.,.
TGTGCCAGCAGCCCTCTCACGGGCGACTACAATGAGCAGTTCTTC,CASSPLTGDYNEQFF,TRBJ2-1,TRBV28,15,many,.
TGCGCCAGCAGCTCGGAAGGCACCGGGGAGCTGTTTTTT,CASSSEGTGELFF,TRBJ2-2,TRBV5-1,13,once,.
TGCGCCAGCAGGGTCGGGGGAGGGATGCAAGCTTTCTTT,CASRVGGGMQAFF,TRBJ1-1,TRBV5-1,13,.,.
TGTGCCAGCAGCTTGGAAGTAAGGGGGGGGTACAATGAGCAGTTCTTC,CASSLEVRGGYNEQFF,TRBJ2-1,TRBV5-5,16,many,.
TGTGCCAGCAGTACGGACAGGGGGATCAATGAGCAGTTCTTC,CASSTDRGINEQFF,TRBJ2-1,TRBV2,14,medium-sized,TRBD1
TGTGCCAGTCTAGGACCTGTCTCTAATTCACCCCTCCACTTT,CASLGPVSNSPLHF,TRBJ1-6,TRBV2,14,.,.
TGTGCCAGCAGTTTCTCCGGGACAGGGGAAGCTTTCTTT,CASSFSGTGEAFF,TRBJ1-1,TRBV6-6,13,.,TRBD1
TGCAGCGTCTCGGGACCGAGCTCTGGAAACACCATATATTTT,CSVSGPSSGNTIYF,TRBJ1-3,TRBV29-1,14,few,.
TGTGCCAGCAGTTTACCTCGATGGACTAGCGGGAGGGGGACCTACGAGCAGTACTTC,CASSLPRWTSGRGTYEQYF,TRBJ2-7,TRBV28,19,few,TRBD2
TGTGCCAGCAGCGCCCAGGGACAGGGGGTTTACGAGCAGTACTTC,CASSAQGQGVYEQYF,TRBJ2-7,TRBV9,15,.,TRBD1
TGTGCCAGCTCACCGGACATCAACTATGGCTACACCTTC,CASSPDINYGYTF,TRBJ1-2,TRBV18,13,few,.
TGTGCCAGCAGCCAAGCGAGCGGGGGGCCATCCTACGAGCAGTACTTC,CASSQASGGPSYEQYF,TRBJ2-7,TRBV4-2,16,few,TRBD2
TGTGCCAGCAGCTCCAATAGCGACGAGCAGTTCTTC,CASSSNSDEQFF,TRBJ2-1,TRBV7-9,12,few,.
TGCAGTGTTTTACGGGACAGAGCTAACTATGGCTACACCTTC,CSVLRDRANYGYTF,TRBJ1-2,TRBV20-1,14,few,TRBD1
TGTGCCAGCAGTTCAGGACAGGGCTATGGCTACACCTTC,CASSSGQGYGYTF,TRBJ1-2,TRBV6-5,13,many,TRBD1
TGTGCCAGCAGCCGCGGACAGGCGGTAGGCACTGAAGCTTTCTTT,CASSRGQAVGTEAFF,TRBJ1-1,TRBV6-2/TRBV6-3,15,many,TRBD1
TGCAGTGCTAGAGAAGGTTTGAGACGCACAGATACGCAGTATTTT,CSAREGLRRTDTQYF,TRBJ2-3,TRBV20-1,15,.,.
TGCAGTGCCCGATCTGCAGGGCCAGCGGACGAGCAGTACTTC,CSARSAGPADEQYF,TRBJ2-7,TRBV20-1,14,many,.
TGTGCCAGCAGCTTAGAAGGGGTTAACACCGGGGAGCTGTTTTTT,CASSLEGVNTGELFF,TRBJ2-2,TRBV7-2,15,many,.
TGCAGTGCTAGAGATCTACTAGCGGGAGTAGGCGAGCAGTACTTC,CSARDLLAGVGEQYF,TRBJ2-7,TRBV20-1,15,.,TRBD2
TGTGCCAGCAGCTTATCCAGGACCCTTCCCACAGATACGCAGTATTTT,CASSLSRTLPTDTQYF,TRBJ2-3,TRBV7-9,16,.,.
TGCGCCAGCAGCTTGGGGGACCCCTTAGGGACCCAGTACTTC,CASSLGDPLGTQYF,TRBJ2-5,TRBV5-1,14,few,.
TGTGCCAGCAGCCAAAGGTTCCGAGGGGCAGCTGCTGAAGCTTTCTTT,CASSQRFRGAAAEAFF,TRBJ1-1,TRBV3-1,16,few,.
TGCGCCAGCAGCCAAGATGACAGAAGCACAGATACGCAGTATTTT,CASSQDDRSTDTQYF,TRBJ2-3,TRBV4-1,15,few,.
TGTGCCAGCTCTTCGGGACAGGGGACGAGTTCCTCCTACAATGAGCAGTTCTTC,CASSSGQGTSSSYNEQFF,TRBJ2-1,TRBV18,18,.,TRBD1
TGCGCCAGCAGCCAAGTCTACCGGGACAACGGGGGTTATGGCTACACCTTC,CASSQVYRDNGGYGYTF,TRBJ1-2,TRBV4-1,17,few,.
TGTGCCAGCTCACCCGACTGGTTGAATTCACCCCTCCACTTT,CASSPDWLNSPLHF,TRBJ1-6,TRBV18,14,.,.
TGCAGTGCTAGTTCACGCAGGGGTGATCAGCCCCAGCATTTT,CSASSRRGDQPQHF,TRBJ1-5,TRBV20-1,14,.,.